A single sample gave rise to the 23 T cell receptor beta chains below, sequenced in a study of blood T cells in healthy people across ages. Through a sample-barcoded 5' primer and a J-beta primer mix, a second PCR was run for roughly 6 to 11 cycles. TCRdb recomputed calls from the 5' RACE reads with MiXCR, one row per CDR3 protein. The top ten hold roughly 23% of the sample, which has around 1,800,000 distinct CDR3 sequences, about two fifths seen once. The sample taken for sequencing was blood. The source of these receptors is a human donor in good health.

The chain couples TRBV4-1 to TRBJ2-1; D gene ambiguous. Per germline, CDR1 MGHRA and CDR2 YSYEKL. V shed 5 bases and J shed 1 base, with 18 bases lying between them. The CDR3 has 17 residues. The CDR3 sequence is CASSAALAVWSYNEQFF. The DNA for the CDR3 is TGCGCCAGCAGCGCAGCCTTGGCAGTTTGGTCCTACAATGAGCAGTTCTTC.

This clonotype was detected only a few times. The V call is TRBV5-1, the J call TRBJ1-1; 9 positions agree with TRBD1. V trimming: 1 base; J trimming: 4 bases; junction bases outside the gene matches: 20. The CDR3 extends over 20 amino acids. Germline loops: CDR1 SGHRS, CDR2 YFSETQ. The DNA for the CDR3 is TGCGCCAGCAGCTTGTTCGCCCCATCGATACAGGGGGCTGAGGGCACTGAAGCTTTCTTT. Translation gives CASSLFAPSIQGAEGTEAFF.

J is TRBJ2-7 and V is TRBV6-6; TRBD2 might be the D (6 bases). Per germline, CDR1 MNHNY and CDR2 SVGAGI (reference sequence). The CDR3 runs to 15 residues. V lost 0 bases to trimming and J lost 4 bases, with 13 bases between them. This CDR3 is CASSYSVLGGYEQYF. The CDR3 region has the DNA TGTGCCAGCAGTTACTCGGTTCTCGGAGGGTACGAGCAGTACTTC.

In its sample, this clonotype was seen a few times. One end of the junction varies from germline; a read error may be responsible. The chain has TRBV4-3 and TRBJ2-7; no clear D gene. Germline loops: CDR1 LGHNA, CDR2 YSLEER. The CDR3 has 15 residues. CDR3 in amino acids: CASSQDATTYNERYF. DNA for the CDR3: TGCGCCAGCAGCCAAGATGCGACAACCTACAATGAGCGGTACTTC.

CDR3 residues: CASSQVLGSYKETQYF. The CDR3 region has the DNA TGCGCCAGCAGCCAAGTTCTCGGAAGTTACAAAGAGACCCAGTACTTC. The chain links TRBV4-3 to TRBJ2-5, with no clear D. Trimming took off 1 base at V and 3 bases at J, with 15 bases between the two ends. The germline gives CDR1 LGHNA, CDR2 YSLEER. The CDR3 length is 16 residues.

This clonotype was detected a few times. The chain carries TRBV7-9 and TRBJ2-1; D is unresolved. The CDR3 totals 12 residues. V lost 4 bases and J 9 bases, leaving 10 bases between the germline ends. Germline CDR1 reads SEHNR; CDR2 reads FQNEAQ (reference sequence). CDR3 nucleotide sequence: TGTGCCAGCAGCTCAGCAGGCAGTGAGCAGTTCTTC. Translated: CASSSAGSEQFF.

This chain joins TRBV5-5 and TRBJ1-2; no clear D. The CDR3 extends over 14 amino acids. Germline CDR1 reads SGHKS; CDR2 reads YYEKEE (reference sequence). V dropped 6 bases and J dropped 1 base, with 13 bases sitting between them. As DNA, the CDR3 is TGTGCCAGCACCCCTTACGGCGATAACTATGGCTACACCTTC. This sequence encodes CASTPYGDNYGYTF. The variable domain in full, completed from reference TRBV5-5 and TRBJ1-2, reads DAGVTQSPTHLIKTRGQQVTLRCSPISGHKSVSWYQQVLGQGPQFIFQYYEKEERGRGNFPDRFSARQFPNYSSELNVNALLLGDSALYLCASTPYGDNYGYTFGSGTRLTVV.

V gene TRBV6-2 or TRBV6-3 combines with J gene TRBJ2-5; D is perhaps TRBD1 or TRBD2 (5 bases each). Matching the DNA end better, TRBJ2-7 makes the J call doubtful. Germline assignment: CDR1 MNHEY and CDR2 SVGEGT. The CDR3 contains 16 residues. CDR3: CASSSRDVSIGCEQYF. The DNA for the CDR3 is TGTGCCAGCAGTTCCCGGGACGTCTCCATCGGGTGCGAGCAGTACTTC.

This clonotype was found many times. V is TRBV29-1 and J is TRBJ1-2, with D possibly TRBD1 on 5 matching bases. CDR3 length equals 11 residues. Looked up from germline, CDR1 is SQVTM and CDR2 is ANQGSEA. The CDR3 region has the DNA TGCATCACGGGGGGGAACTATGGCTACACCTTC. Its translation is CITGGNYGYTF.

The chain employs TRBV6-4 and TRBJ2-7, with unresolved D. CDR3 size: 10 residues. Germline V lookup: CDR1 MRHNA, CDR2 SNTAGT. The CDR3 is CVYHFYEQYF. Here the CDR3 DNA reads TGTGTCTACCATTTCTACGAGCAGTACTTC.

The chain couples TRBV9 to TRBJ2-7; 10 nucleotides line up with TRBD2. V lost 3 bases and J lost 5; bases outside the gene matches: 8. CDR1 is SGDLS, CDR2 YYNGEE, per germline. CDR3 length equals 15 residues. The CDR3 DNA reads TGTGCCAGCAGCGAGGGGGTAGCGGGGGGCCACGAGCAGTACTTC. Amino acid sequence: CASSEGVAGGHEQYF.

This clonotype has more than one count but fewer than ten. The chain links TRBV7-2 to TRBJ2-1; D gene uncertain. The CDR3 totals 13 residues. Trimming took 6 bases from V and 2 from J, leaving 8 bases between them. Germline V gives CDR1 SGHTA, CDR2 FQGNSA. CDR3 region: CASSPNTYNEQFF. In DNA, the CDR3 is TGTGCCAGCAGTCCGAATACCTACAATGAGCAGTTCTTC. Full variable domain (outside the CDR3, taken from reference TRBV7-2 and TRBJ2-1): GAGVSQSPSNKVTEKGKDVELRCDPISGHTALYWYRQSLGQGLEFLIYFQGNSAPDKSGLPSDRFSAERTGGSVSTLTIQRTQQEDSAVYLCASSPNTYNEQFFGPGTRLTVL.

V usage is TRBV15 and J usage is TRBJ2-1, with D unresolved. The V end was cut by 0 bases, the J end by 9 bases, with 9 bases between. Germline CDR1 and CDR2: LNHNV and YYDKDF (reference sequence). This CDR3 is built from 13 residues. CDR3 in DNA: TGTGCCACCAGCAGAGATTTACGAACTGAGCAGTTCTTC. Its translation: CATSRDLRTEQFF.

In regard to this clonotype: Mismatch with germline at one junction end may stem from a read error. J is TRBJ1-2 and V is TRBV12-3 or TRBV12-4; the D gene is possibly TRBD1 (5 bases). This CDR3 has 13 amino acids. The CDR3 sequence: CASNLDGGYGYTF. In DNA, the CDR3 is TGTGCCAGCAATTTAGACGGGGGCTATGGCTACACCTTC.

Worth noting for this clonotype: This may arise from a read error, as a much more abundant clone is one base away. This sequence joins TRBV7-2 and TRBJ2-7; 7 bases are shared with TRBD2. The J segment lost 12 bases and the V segment lost 8 bases, leaving 10 bases of the junction unmatched. The germline V gene has CDR1 SGHTA and CDR2 FQGNSA. The CDR3 is 11 residues long. CDR3 nucleotide sequence: TGTGCCAGCGGCTCAACTAGCGTCGCGTACTTC. This codes for CASGSTSVAYF.

This clonotype was counted between two and nine times. The CDR3 nucleotides are TGCAGCGTTGCCTCCACCTGGACAGGGATGGAAAACGAGCAGTACTTC. The encoded protein is CSVASTWTGMENEQYF. The chain joins TRBV29-1 to TRBJ2-5; 8 bases agree with TRBD1. The DNA end is more similar to TRBJ2-7, so the J call may be wrong. Germline V gene lookup returns CDR1 SQVTM and CDR2 ANQGSEA. The CDR3 is made up of 16 amino acids.

This sequence joins TRBV24-1 and TRBJ1-2; D gene unclear. In germline, CDR1 is KGHDR, CDR2 SFDVKD. This CDR3 contains 12 residues. V lost 3 bases and J lost 7, with 8 bases in between. The CDR3, as DNA: TGTGCCACCAGTGATAACTTGCGTGGCTACACCTTC. It is translated as CATSDNLRGYTF.

The chain carries TRBV20-1 and TRBJ2-5, with D possibly TRBD2 on 6 matching bases. The CDR3 is made up of 10 amino acids. Germline V gene sequence: CDR1 DFQATT, CDR2 SNEGSKA (reference sequence). Written as DNA, the CDR3 is TGCAGCGGAGGGGTGGAGACCCAGTACTTC. Translating it yields CSGGVETQYF.

J is TRBJ2-1 and V is TRBV6-6, with TRBD2 matching 16 bases. Germline CDR1 is MNHNY and CDR2 is SVGAGI (reference sequence). J was trimmed by 9 bases and V by 9 bases; bases with no gene match: 5. This CDR3 is built from 14 residues. In DNA, the CDR3 is TGTGCCAGTGGGACTAGCGGGGGGGCGGCTGAGCAGTTCTTC. This codes for CASGTSGGAAEQFF.

V is TRBV5-1 and J is TRBJ2-7, with a weak D call TRBD1 (6 bases). This CDR3 has 17 residues. V was clipped by 1 base and J by 2 bases, with 19 bases between them. Germline values: CDR1 SGHRS, CDR2 YFSETQ. The CDR3 bases are TGCGCCAGCAGCTTGAATTTAGGGGCAGGGACACCCTACGAGCAGTACTTC. It is translated as CASSLNLGAGTPYEQYF.

The chain recombines TRBV19 with TRBJ1-2; the D gene is possibly TRBD1 (6 bases). V lost 5 bases and J lost 3, with 13 bases in between. Germline V gene sequence: CDR1 LNHDA, CDR2 SQIVND (reference sequence). This CDR3 region has 14 residues. This CDR3 reads CASSRRGGDYGYTF. The CDR3 coding sequence is TGTGCCAGTAGTCGCAGGGGAGGAGACTATGGCTACACCTTC.

In its sample, this clonotype was seen a few times. The gene calls are TRBV4-2 and TRBJ1-2, with D unresolved. Trimming stripped 0 bases from V and 7 bases from J, with 12 bases between. Germline V gene data show CDR1 as LGHNA and CDR2 as YNFKEQ. The CDR3 has 14 amino acids. The chain's CDR3 is CASSQDSGEIGYTF. Written as DNA, the CDR3 is TGTGCCAGCAGCCAAGATAGTGGGGAAATTGGCTACACCTTC.

The chain has TRBV11-2 and TRBJ1-1; D call uncertain. Trimming shortened V by 4 bases and J by 11 bases, and 17 bases separated the two germline ends. The CDR3 has 13 residues. Germline values: CDR1 SGHAT, CDR2 FQNNGV. The CDR3 DNA reads as TGTGCCAGCAGCTCGATTGCAGGTATAAACGCTTTCTTT. Its protein is CASSSIAGINAFF.